This T cell receptor (beta chain) emerged from a study of monozygotic twins with inflammatory bowel disease. TCRdb reanalyzed the 5' RACE reads and collapses them to one entry per CDR3 protein, without DNA. Seen in this sample are more than 95,000 distinct CDR3 sequences; the ten most common clones hold around 1.9%. CDR1 is LNHNV, CDR2 YYDKDF, per germline (reference sequence). The CDR3 runs to 12 residues. This chain joins TRBV15 and TRBJ1-5. The source material was blood. The receptor's source is a human donor with ulcerative colitis or Crohn's disease, or a healthy co-twin of an affected twin (not recorded which). The CDR3 reads CATSRDGQPQHF.